Listed below are T cell receptor beta chains from one sample, sequenced in a study of PD-L1 blockade in urothelial cancer. The protocol was immunoSEQ multiplex PCR, while the TCRdb copy is restricted to in-frame clones and leaves out a portion. The sample yields 60,000 to 65,000 clones, 81% seen once. The material sequenced was PBMCs, taken around atezolizumab (anti-PD-L1) treatment. The receptors come from a man aged 70-80 years with urothelial cancer. Both conserved end residues are part of each CDR3. D genes are given only for firm matches. Size values are once, few and many counts, or a class for expanded clones, and some rows have none.

V gene,D gene,J gene,clone size,CDR3 DNA,CDR3 protein
TRBV14,.,TRBJ1-1,.,TGTGCCAGCAGCCAAGATCTAGCATCTGAAGCTTTCTTT,CASSQDLASEAFF
TRBV10-3,.,TRBJ1-1,once,TGTGCCATCAGGAAGGAGGCGAACACTGAAGCTTTCTTT,CAIRKEANTEAFF
TRBV5-1,TRBD2,TRBJ2-7,few,TGCGCCAGCAGCTTGGTCCGGGAGGCCAACGAGCAGTACTTC,CASSLVREANEQYF
TRBV2,.,TRBJ1-5,few,TGTGCCAGCAGCCAGGACATTAATCAGCCCCAGCATTTT,CASSQDINQPQHF
TRBV19,.,TRBJ2-1,.,TGTGCCAGTAGCCCGCTTGGTCGGTTTAATGAGCAGTTCTTC,CASSPLGRFNEQFF
TRBV5-1,.,TRBJ2-3,.,TGCGCCAGCAGCTTAAGAGCAGATACGCAGTATTTT,CASSLRADTQYF
TRBV6-6,.,TRBJ1-5,.,TGTGCCAGCAGTTACGTGGGAGACAATCAGCCCCAGCATTTT,CASSYVGDNQPQHF
TRBV10-1,TRBD1,TRBJ2-2,.,TGCGCCAGCAGTGACCCGGGACAGGGGGCTAACACCGGGGAGCTGTTTTTT,CASSDPGQGANTGELFF
TRBV5-4,TRBD1,TRBJ2-1,.,TGTGCCAGCAGCGACCGGGACAGGGGGTCCTCCTACAATGAGCAGTTCTTC,CASSDRDRGSSYNEQFF
TRBV2,.,TRBJ2-7,.,TGTGCCAGCATGGGGGAGTGGAGGGACTCCTACGAGCAGTACTTC,CASMGEWRDSYEQYF
TRBV5-1,.,TRBJ2-1,once,TGCGCCAGCAGCTTAACAACAGAGCAGTTCTTC,CASSLTTEQFF
TRBV29-1,TRBD2,TRBJ2-1,.,TGCAGCGCCAACAGACTAGCGGGAGTCAATGAGCAGTTCTTC,CSANRLAGVNEQFF
TRBV27,.,TRBJ2-3,.,TGTGCCAGCGGGGGGGCTAGCGACACAGATACGCAGTATTTT,CASGGASDTDTQYF
TRBV19,TRBD2,TRBJ2-4,.,TGTGCCAGTAGTATAGGGACTAGCGGAGGGGAAAACATTCAGTACTTC,CASSIGTSGGENIQYF
TRBV2,.,TRBJ2-1,.,TGTGCCAGCAGTCGGGACTCAGAGCAGTTCTTC,CASSRDSEQFF
TRBV30,TRBD1,TRBJ2-1,.,TGTGCCTGGAGGAACCCGGGACAGGGGGATGAGCAGTTCTTC,CAWRNPGQGDEQFF
TRBV5-4,.,TRBJ2-5,.,TGTGCCAGCAGCTTGGGGAGCTTGGTGGCCCAAGAGACCCAGTACTTC,CASSLGSLVAQETQYF